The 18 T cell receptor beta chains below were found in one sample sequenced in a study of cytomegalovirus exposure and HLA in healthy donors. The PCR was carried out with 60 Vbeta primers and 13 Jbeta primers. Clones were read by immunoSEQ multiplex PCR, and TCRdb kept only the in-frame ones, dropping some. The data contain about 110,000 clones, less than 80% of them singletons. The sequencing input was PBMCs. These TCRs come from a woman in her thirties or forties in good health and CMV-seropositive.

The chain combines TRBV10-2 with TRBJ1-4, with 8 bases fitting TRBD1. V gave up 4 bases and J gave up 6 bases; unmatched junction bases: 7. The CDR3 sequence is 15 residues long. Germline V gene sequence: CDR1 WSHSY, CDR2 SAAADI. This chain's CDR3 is CASSATTGEDEKLFF. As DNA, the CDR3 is TGCGCCAGCAGTGCCACGACAGGGGAGGATGAAAAACTGTTTTTT.

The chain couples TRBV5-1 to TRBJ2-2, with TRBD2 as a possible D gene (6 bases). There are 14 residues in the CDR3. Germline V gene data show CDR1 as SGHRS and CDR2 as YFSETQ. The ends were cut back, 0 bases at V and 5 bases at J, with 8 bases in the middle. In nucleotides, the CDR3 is TGCGCCAGCAGCTTGGCGGCGGGGACCGGGGAGCTGTTTTTT. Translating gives CASSLAAGTGELFF.

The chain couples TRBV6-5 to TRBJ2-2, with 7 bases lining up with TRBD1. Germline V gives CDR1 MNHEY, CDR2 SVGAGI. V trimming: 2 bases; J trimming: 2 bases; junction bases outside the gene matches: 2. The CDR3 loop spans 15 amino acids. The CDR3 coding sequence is TGTGCCAGCAGTTACGGGGACAGAAACACCGGGGAGCTGTTTTTT. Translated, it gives CASSYGDRNTGELFF.

CDR3 residues: CASSSRDRDPDTQYF. CDR3 bases: TGTGCCAGCAGCTCCCGGGACAGGGACCCAGATACGCAGTATTTT. This rearrangement joins TRBV11-3 to TRBJ2-3; 9 nucleotides agree with TRBD1. CDR3 length: 15 residues. Germline trimming cut 4 bases from V and 4 bases from J; bases unmatched to any gene: 6. CDR1 and CDR2 from the germline V gene are SGHNT and YENEEA.

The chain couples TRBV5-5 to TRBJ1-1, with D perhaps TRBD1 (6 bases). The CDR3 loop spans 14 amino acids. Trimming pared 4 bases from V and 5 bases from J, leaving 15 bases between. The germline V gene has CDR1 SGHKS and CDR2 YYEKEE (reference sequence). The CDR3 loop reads CASSRTGYRTEAFF. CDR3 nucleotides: TGTGCCAGCAGCCGTACAGGGTATAGGACTGAAGCTTTCTTT.

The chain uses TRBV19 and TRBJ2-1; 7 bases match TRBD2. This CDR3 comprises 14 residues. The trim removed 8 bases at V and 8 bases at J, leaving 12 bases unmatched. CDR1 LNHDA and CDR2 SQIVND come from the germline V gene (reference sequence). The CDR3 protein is CASWDYRAADEQFF. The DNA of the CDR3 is TGTGCCAGTTGGGACTACCGGGCAGCAGATGAGCAGTTCTTC.

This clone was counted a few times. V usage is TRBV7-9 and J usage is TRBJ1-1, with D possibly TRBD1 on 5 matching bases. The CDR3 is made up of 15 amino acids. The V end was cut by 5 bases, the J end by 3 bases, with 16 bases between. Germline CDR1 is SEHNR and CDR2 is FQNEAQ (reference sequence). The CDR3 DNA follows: TGTGCCAGCAGCCAAAAGGCAGGGTGGGACACTGAAGCTTTCTTT. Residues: CASSQKAGWDTEAFF.

For the CDR3, the DNA is TGTGCCAGCAGCTCGGGGACAGATACGCAGTATTTT. Translating it yields CASSSGTDTQYF. This chain uses TRBV9 with TRBJ2-3, with D possibly matching TRBD2 (5 bases). Germline lookup yields CDR1 SGDLS and CDR2 YYNGEE. The CDR3 totals 12 residues. Trimming left V 4 bases short and J 3 bases short, with 6 bases between.

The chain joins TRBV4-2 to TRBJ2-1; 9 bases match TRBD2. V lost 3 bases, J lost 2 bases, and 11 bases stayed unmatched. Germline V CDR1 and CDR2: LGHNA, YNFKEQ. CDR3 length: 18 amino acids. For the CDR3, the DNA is TGTGCCAGCAGCCAGATTTCTTCGACTAGCGGTCCCTACAATGAGCAGTTCTTC. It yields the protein CASSQISSTSGPYNEQFF.

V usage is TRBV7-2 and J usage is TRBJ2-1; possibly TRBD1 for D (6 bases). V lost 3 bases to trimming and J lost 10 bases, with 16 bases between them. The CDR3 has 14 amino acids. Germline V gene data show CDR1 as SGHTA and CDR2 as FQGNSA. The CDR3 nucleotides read TGTGCCAGCAGCTTTTCCTTTCGTGACAGGGAGCAGTTCTTC. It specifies CASSFSFRDREQFF.

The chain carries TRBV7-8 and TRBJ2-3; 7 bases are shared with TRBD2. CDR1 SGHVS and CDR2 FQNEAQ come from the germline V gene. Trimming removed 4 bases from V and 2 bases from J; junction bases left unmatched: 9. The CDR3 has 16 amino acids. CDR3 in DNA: TGTGCCAGCAGCTACTCCGGGGGGACCTACACAGATACGCAGTATTTT. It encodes CASSYSGGTYTDTQYF.

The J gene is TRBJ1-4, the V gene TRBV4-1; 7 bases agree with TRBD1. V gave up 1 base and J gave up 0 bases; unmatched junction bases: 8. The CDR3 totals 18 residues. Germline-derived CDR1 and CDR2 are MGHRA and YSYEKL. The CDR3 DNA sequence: TGCGCCAGCAGCCAAGCCCCGGACAGGAAAGCAACTAATGAAAAACTGTTTTTT. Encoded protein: CASSQAPDRKATNEKLFF.

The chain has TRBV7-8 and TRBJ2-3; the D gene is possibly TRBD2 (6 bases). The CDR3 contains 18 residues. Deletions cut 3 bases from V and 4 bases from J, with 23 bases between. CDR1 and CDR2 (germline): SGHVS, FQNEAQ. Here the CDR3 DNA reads TGTGCCAGCAGCTTTTACCCTTGGGGGGAGTTCATTGCAGATACGCAGTATTTT. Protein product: CASSFYPWGEFIADTQYF.

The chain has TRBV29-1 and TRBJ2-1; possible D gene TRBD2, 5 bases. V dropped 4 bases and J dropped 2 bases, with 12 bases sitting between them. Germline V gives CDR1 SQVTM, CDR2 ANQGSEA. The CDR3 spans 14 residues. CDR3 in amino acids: CSVVVGEAYNEQFF. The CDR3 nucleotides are TGCAGCGTTGTCGTGGGAGAAGCCTACAATGAGCAGTTCTTC.

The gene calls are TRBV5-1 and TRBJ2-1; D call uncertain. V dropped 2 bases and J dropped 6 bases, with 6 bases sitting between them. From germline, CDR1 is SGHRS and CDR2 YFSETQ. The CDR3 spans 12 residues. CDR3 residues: CASSLSSNEQFF. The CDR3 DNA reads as TGCGCCAGCAGCTTATCTAGCAATGAGCAGTTCTTC.

The CDR3, as DNA: TGCAGCGTTGTGCCAGTACAGGTGAACTCCTACGAGCAGTACTTC. It codes for CSVVPVQVNSYEQYF. The V gene is TRBV29-1, the J gene TRBJ2-7, with D possibly being TRBD1 (5 bases). V lost 4 bases, J lost 0 bases, and 16 bases lay in between. The CDR3 is 15 residues long. Looked up from germline, CDR1 is SQVTM and CDR2 is ANQGSEA.

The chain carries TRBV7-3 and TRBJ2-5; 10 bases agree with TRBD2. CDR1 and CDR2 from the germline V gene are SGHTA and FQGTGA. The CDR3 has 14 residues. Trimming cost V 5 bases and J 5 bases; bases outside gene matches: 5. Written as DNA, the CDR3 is TGTGCCAGCAGCGCTACTAGCGGGGTGGAGACCCAGTACTTC. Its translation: CASSATSGVETQYF.

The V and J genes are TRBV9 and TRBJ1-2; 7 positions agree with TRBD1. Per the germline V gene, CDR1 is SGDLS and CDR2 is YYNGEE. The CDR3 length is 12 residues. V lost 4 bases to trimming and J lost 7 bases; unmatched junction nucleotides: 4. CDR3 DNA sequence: TGTGCCAGCAGCCAGGGGGTTGGTGGCTACACCTTC. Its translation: CASSQGVGGYTF.